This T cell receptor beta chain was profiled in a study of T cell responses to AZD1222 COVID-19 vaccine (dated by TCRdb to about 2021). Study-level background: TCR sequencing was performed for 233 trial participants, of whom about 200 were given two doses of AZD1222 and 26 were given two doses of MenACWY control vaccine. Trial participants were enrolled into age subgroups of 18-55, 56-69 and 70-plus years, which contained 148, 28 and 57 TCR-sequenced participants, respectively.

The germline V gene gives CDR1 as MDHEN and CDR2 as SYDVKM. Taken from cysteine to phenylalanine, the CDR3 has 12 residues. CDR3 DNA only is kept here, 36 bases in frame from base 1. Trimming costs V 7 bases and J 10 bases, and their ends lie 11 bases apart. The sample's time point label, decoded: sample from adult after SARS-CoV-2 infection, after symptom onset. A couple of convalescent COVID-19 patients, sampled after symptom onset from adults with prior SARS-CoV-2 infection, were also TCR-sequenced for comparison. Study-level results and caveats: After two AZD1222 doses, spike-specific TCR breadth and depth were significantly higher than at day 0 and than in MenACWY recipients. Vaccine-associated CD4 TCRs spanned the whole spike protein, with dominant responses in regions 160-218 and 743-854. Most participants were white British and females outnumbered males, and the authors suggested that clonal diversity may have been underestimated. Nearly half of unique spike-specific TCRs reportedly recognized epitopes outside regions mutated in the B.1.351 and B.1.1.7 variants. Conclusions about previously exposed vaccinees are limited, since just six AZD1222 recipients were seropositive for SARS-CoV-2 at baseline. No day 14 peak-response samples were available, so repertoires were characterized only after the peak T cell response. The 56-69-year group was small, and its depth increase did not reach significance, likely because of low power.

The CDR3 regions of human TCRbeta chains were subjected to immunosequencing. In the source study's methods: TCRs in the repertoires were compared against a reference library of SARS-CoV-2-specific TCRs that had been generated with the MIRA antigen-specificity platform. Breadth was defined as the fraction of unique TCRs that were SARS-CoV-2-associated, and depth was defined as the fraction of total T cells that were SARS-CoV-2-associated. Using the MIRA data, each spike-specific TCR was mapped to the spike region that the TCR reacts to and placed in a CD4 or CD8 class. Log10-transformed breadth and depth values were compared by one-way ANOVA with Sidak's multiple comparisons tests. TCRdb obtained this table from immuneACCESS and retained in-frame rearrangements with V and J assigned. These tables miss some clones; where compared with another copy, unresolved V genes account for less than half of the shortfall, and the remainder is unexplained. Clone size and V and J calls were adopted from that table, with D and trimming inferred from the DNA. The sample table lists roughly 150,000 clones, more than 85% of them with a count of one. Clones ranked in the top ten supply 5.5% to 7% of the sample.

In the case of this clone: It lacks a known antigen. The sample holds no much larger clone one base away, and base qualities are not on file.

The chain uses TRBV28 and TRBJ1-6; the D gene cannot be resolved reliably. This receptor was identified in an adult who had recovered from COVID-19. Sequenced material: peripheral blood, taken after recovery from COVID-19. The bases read TGTGCCAGCAACGAACTGAAGTCACCCCTCCACTTT. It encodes CASNELKSPLHF.